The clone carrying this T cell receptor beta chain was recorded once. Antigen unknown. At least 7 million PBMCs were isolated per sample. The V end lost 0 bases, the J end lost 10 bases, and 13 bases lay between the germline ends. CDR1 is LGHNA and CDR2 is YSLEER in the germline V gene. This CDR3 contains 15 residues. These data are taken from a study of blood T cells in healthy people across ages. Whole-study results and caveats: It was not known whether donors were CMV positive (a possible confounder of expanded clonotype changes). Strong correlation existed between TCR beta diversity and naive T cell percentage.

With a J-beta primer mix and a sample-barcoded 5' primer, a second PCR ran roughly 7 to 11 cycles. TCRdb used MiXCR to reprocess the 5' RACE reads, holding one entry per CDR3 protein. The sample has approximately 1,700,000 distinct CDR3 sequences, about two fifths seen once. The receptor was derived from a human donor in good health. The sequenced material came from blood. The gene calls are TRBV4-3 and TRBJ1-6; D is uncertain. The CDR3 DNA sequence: TGCGCCAGCAGCCAAGATCCAATCGTAGGCTCACCCCTCCACTTT. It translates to CASSQDPIVGSPLHF.